The clone carrying this TCR beta chain was recorded a few times. Antigen unknown. The sample originates from a study of T cells after yellow fever vaccination. General study findings and limits: When the response was secondary, it was weaker but reached its peak faster, day 5 versus 15.

Trimming took off 1 base at V and 4 bases at J, with 13 bases between the two ends. Germline V gene sequence: CDR1 LGHNA, CDR2 YSLEER. CDR3 length: 15 amino acids. Synthesis of TCR cDNA relied on 5'RACE template switching, which attached a universal primer site and UMIs. TCRdb re-called the 5' RACE reads through MiXCR, storing one row per CDR3 protein. The sample contains 150,000 to 200,000 distinct CDR3 sequences, roughly a tenth of which appear only once. This material consisted of CD8+ T cells sorted from PBMCs, taken 45 days after the yellow fever booster vaccination. The chain is built from TRBV4-3 and TRBJ1-1; no definite D call. This TCR came from a man younger than 35 who received the YFV17D yellow fever vaccine. DNA of the CDR3: TGCGCCAGCAGCCAAGGCCGTAAAGTTGGCACTGAAGCTTTCTTT. Protein sequence: CASSQGRKVGTEAFF.